These 3 T cell receptor beta chains were sequenced from one sample in a study of blood T cell repertoires in COVID-19. Sequencing was performed with immunoSEQ multiplex PCR; in TCRdb, only in-frame clones are kept and a portion is missing. The sample shows about 66,000 clones, roughly 84% of them seen only once. Sequenced input: peripheral blood. The source of these receptors is a man aged 45-60 years with active COVID-19.

The chain employs TRBV27 and TRBJ2-7, with TRBD2 as a possible D gene (5 bases). CDR3 length: 17 amino acids. Trimming left V 3 bases short and J 4 bases short, with 22 bases between. The germline V gene has CDR1 MNHEY and CDR2 SMNVEV (reference sequence). CDR3 sequence: CASSFLPRSSRPYEQYF. Here the CDR3 DNA reads TGTGCCAGCAGTTTCCTACCCCGGTCTAGCCGGCCGTACGAGCAGTACTTC.

The CDR3 here is CASSIRGDIGNSPLHF. The CDR3 DNA reads TGTGCCAGCAGCATACGAGGGGACATTGGTAATTCACCCCTCCACTTT. The chain has TRBV7-8 and TRBJ1-6; maybe TRBD1 (6 bases). Germline assignment: CDR1 SGHVS and CDR2 FQNEAQ. V was cut by 5 bases and J by 6 bases, with 17 bases left in between. The CDR3 is 16 residues long.

J is TRBJ2-1 and V is TRBV19; weak D call: TRBD1 (6 bases). V was clipped by 3 bases and J by 1 base, with 13 bases between them. Germline loops: CDR1 LNHDA, CDR2 SQIVND (reference sequence). This CDR3 has 16 amino acids. The CDR3 DNA follows: TGTGCCAGTAGTATTGTGGGGGCCGGGTCCTACAATGAGCAGTTCTTC. Translation: CASSIVGAGSYNEQFF.